This is a list of T cell receptor beta chains from one sample in a study of blood T cell repertoires in COVID-19. Assay: immunoSEQ multiplex PCR; the TCRdb copy retains only in-frame clones and omits some. The repertoire has about 250,000 clones, 80% to 85% of them found once; the top ten carry around 4.4%. The sample taken for sequencing was peripheral blood. These receptor sequences come from a man between 45 and 60 years old with active or convalescent COVID-19. CDR3s include the opening cysteine and the closing phenylalanine or tryptophan. The order of the fields is clone size, V gene, J gene, D gene, CDR3 DNA, CDR3 protein. The D gene is left open where the match is weak. Part of the rows lack a size; the others show once, few, many or a class for expanded clones.

>.|TRBV6-1|TRBJ2-7|.
TGTGCCAGCAGTGATCCCGGAGCCGGGCTCCAGGAGGCCGAGCAGTACTTC
CASSDPGAGLQEAEQYF
>.|TRBV29-1|TRBJ1-4|TRBD1
TGCAGCGTTGACGTGACAGGGGACTCCCTACTGTTTTTT
CSVDVTGDSLLFF
>.|TRBV5-1|TRBJ2-1|.
TGCGCCAGCAGCAGAGGTACCGTTGCTAGCTACAATGAGCAGTTCTTC
CASSRGTVASYNEQFF
>.|TRBV4-1|TRBJ1-2|TRBD1
TGCGCCAGCAACCCAGAGAAGGACAGGTCCCATGGCTACACCTTC
CASNPEKDRSHGYTF
>.|TRBV5-1|TRBJ2-7|TRBD1
TGCGCCAGCAGCGGATCCGGGACAGACGAGCAGTACTTC
CASSGSGTDEQYF
>.|TRBV5-4|TRBJ1-1|TRBD1
TGTGCCAGCAGCTCCCCCGACAGGGGCCCGAACACTGAAGCTTTCTTT
CASSSPDRGPNTEAFF
>few|TRBV6-2/TRBV6-3|TRBJ1-2|TRBD1
TGTGCCAGCAGTTACGGAAGACAGGGGGAATCGGGAGGCTACACCTTC
CASSYGRQGESGGYTF
>.|TRBV6-5|TRBJ2-7|.
TGTGCCAGCGTGAGGGGGACCTACGAGCAGTACTTC
CASVRGTYEQYF
>.|TRBV28|TRBJ1-4|.
TGTGCCAGCAGTTGGTACAGAACAACTAATGAAAAACTGTTTTTT
CASSWYRTTNEKLFF
>.|TRBV5-1|TRBJ1-6|.
TGCGCCAGCAGTCAGGGTCAAAATTCACCCCTCCACTTT
CASSQGQNSPLHF
>.|TRBV6-5|TRBJ1-1|.
TGTGCCAGCAGTTACGGAGCCTACACTGAAGCTTTCTTT
CASSYGAYTEAFF
>.|TRBV19|TRBJ2-1|TRBD2
TGTGCCAGTAGATGGACTAGCGGGGGGGTTGAGCAGTTCTTC
CASRWTSGGVEQFF
>.|TRBV4-1|TRBJ1-5|TRBD1
TGCGCCAGCAGCCAGCGGGACAGGGCCCCCAATCAGCCCCAGCATTTT
CASSQRDRAPNQPQHF
>.|TRBV3-1/TRBV3-2|TRBJ2-1|.
TGTGCCAGCAGCCCAATGGCCCTGCTGGAGCAGTTCTTC
CASSPMALLEQFF
>few|TRBV6-1|TRBJ1-3|.
TGTGCCAGCAGTGACCCGACTGGGTATTCTGGAAACACCATATATTTT
CASSDPTGYSGNTIYF
>.|TRBV29-1|TRBJ2-7|.
TGCAGCGTAGGGGGGGTGAGGGGTTCCTACGAGCAGTACTTC
CSVGGVRGSYEQYF
>.|TRBV19|TRBJ1-2|.
TGTGCCAGTAGTATAGGAGAGCGGTACTATGGCTACACCTTC
CASSIGERYYGYTF
>.|TRBV5-1|TRBJ1-4|TRBD1
TGCGCCAGCAGCTTGGCTGGACAGGGGGCAGGGGAAAAACTGTTTTTT
CASSLAGQGAGEKLFF
>.|TRBV30|TRBJ1-2|.
TGTGCCTCTCAAGCCGGTTCCTATGGCTACACCTTC
CASQAGSYGYTF
>once|TRBV27|TRBJ2-2|.
TGTGCCAGCTCGGGACATACGGAGCTGTTTTTT
CASSGHTELFF
>.|TRBV19|TRBJ1-4|.
TGTGCCAGTAGTATACCTGTCCGGGAGCTTAAAAGGGAAAAACTGTTTTTT
CASSIPVRELKREKLFF
>.|TRBV11-3|TRBJ1-1|.
TGTGCCAGCAGCTCCGACGGGATGAACACTGAAGCTTTCTTT
CASSSDGMNTEAFF
>.|TRBV3-1/TRBV3-2|TRBJ2-7|.
TGTGCCAGCAGCCCTGGACTGAACTCCTACGAGCAGTACTTC
CASSPGLNSYEQYF
>.|TRBV19|TRBJ1-2|.
TGTGCCAGTAGTATCTCCGGCAGGTCGGCGGGCTACACCTTC
CASSISGRSAGYTF
>.|TRBV5-4|TRBJ2-3|TRBD2
TGTGCCAGCAGCCCGACTAGCGGGGGGACAGATACGCAGTATTTT
CASSPTSGGTDTQYF